This TCR beta chain stems from a study of blood T cell repertoires in COVID-19. Background on the study: Sites in the United States, Italy and Spain provided acute and convalescent COVID-19 samples. The cDNA or gDNA used as material had been derived from T cells, B-cell-depleted T cells, or PBMCs.

Study processing details: Reference gene primer amplification gave nucleated cell count estimates. Only in-frame clones appear in the TCRdb table, and some are missing; sequencing was by immunoSEQ multiplex PCR. The D gene and trimming were derived from the DNA, and the V and J assignments and clone size from that table. This table has 20,000 to 25,000 clones, 75% to 85% appearing once. Sequences were obtained from peripheral blood. The source of this sequence is a man in his 70s with acute or convalescent COVID-19.

The CDR3 nucleotides are TGTGCCAGCAGTGAACAGGGGGGAAACGGGGATACGCAGTATTTT. It encodes CASSEQGGNGDTQYF. This chain uses TRBV6-1 with TRBJ2-3, with D possibly being TRBD1 (7 bases). Germline assignment: CDR1 MNHNS and CDR2 SASEGT. The CDR3 has 15 residues. Trimming took 2 bases from V and 6 from J, leaving 15 bases between them.